This T cell receptor beta chain was recovered during a study of PD-1 blockade in classical Hodgkin lymphoma. Clones were read by immunoSEQ multiplex PCR, and TCRdb kept only the in-frame ones, dropping some. The sample has fewer than 35,000 clones, roughly nine tenths seen once. Germline loops: CDR1 SGHTA, CDR2 FQGNSA. Trimming removed 5 bases from V and 0 bases from J; junction bases left unmatched: 5. This CDR3 region has 15 residues. Indicated time point: cycle 4 day 1 (C4D1), after less than 7 weeks of nivolumab. Relapses following autologous stem cell transplantation were seen in all patients, with brentuximab vedotin exposure varying. CD4+ T cells were purified from thawed PBMCs by magnetic negative selection.

The starting material was CD4+ T cells from blood, obtained before the fourth cycle of nivolumab. The J gene is TRBJ2-7, the V gene TRBV7-2; 9 positions match TRBD1. This receptor was identified in a human donor with classical Hodgkin lymphoma. The CDR3 reads CASSPDRGSSYEQYF. For the CDR3, the DNA is TGTGCCAGCAGCCCAGACAGGGGGAGCTCCTACGAGCAGTACTTC.